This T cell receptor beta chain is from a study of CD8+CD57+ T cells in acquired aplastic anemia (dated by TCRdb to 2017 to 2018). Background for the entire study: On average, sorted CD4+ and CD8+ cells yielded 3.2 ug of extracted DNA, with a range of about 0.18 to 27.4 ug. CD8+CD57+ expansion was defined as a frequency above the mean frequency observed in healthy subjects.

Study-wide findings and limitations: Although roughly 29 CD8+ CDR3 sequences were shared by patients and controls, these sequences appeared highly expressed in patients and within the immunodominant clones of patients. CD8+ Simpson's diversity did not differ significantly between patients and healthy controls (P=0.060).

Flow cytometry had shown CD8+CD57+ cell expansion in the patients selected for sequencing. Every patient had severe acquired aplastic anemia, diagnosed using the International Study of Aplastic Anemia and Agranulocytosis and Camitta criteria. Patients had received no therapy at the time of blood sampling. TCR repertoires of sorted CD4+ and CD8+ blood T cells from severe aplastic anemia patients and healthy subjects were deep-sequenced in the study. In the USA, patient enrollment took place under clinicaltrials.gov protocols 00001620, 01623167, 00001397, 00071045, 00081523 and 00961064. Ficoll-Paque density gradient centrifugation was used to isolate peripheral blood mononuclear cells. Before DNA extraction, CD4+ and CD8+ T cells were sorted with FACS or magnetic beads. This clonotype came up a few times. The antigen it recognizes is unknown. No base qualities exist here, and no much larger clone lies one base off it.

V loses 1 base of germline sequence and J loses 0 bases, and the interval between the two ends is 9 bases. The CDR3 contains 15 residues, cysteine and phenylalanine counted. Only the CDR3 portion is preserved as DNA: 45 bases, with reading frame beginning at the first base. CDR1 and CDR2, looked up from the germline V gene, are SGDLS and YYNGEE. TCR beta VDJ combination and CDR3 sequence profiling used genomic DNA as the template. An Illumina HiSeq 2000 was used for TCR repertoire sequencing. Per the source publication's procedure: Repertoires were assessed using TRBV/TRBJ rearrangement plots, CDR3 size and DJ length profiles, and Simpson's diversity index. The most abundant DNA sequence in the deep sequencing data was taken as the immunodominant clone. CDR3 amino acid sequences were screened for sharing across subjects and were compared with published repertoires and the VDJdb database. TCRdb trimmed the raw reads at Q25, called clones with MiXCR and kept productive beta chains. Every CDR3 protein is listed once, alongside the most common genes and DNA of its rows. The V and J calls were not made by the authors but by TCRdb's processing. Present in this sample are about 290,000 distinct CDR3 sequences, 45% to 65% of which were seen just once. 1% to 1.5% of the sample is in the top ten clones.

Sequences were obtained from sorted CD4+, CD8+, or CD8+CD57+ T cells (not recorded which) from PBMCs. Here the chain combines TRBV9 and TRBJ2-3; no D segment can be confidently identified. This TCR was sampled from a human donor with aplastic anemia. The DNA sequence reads TGTGCCAGCAGCGTAACACGGGTGAGCACAGATACGCAGTATTTT. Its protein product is CASSVTRVSTDTQYF.